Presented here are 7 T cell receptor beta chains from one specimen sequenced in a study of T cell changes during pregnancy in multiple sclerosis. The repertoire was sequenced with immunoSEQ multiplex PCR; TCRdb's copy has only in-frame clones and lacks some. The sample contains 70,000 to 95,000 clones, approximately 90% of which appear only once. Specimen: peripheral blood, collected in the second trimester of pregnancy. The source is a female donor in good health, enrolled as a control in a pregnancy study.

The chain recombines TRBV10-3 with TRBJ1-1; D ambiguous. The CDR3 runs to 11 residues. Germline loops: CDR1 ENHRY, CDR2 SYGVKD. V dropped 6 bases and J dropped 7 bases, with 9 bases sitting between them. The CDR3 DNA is TGTGCCATCAGGCAGGCACATGAAGCTTTCTTT. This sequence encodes CAIRQAHEAFF.

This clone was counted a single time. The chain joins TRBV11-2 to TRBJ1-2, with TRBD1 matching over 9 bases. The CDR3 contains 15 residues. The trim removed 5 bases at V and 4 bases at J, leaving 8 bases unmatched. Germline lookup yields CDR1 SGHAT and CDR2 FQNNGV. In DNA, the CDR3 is TGTGCCAGCAGCCTATCAACAGGGGGCGGCTATGGCTACACCTTC. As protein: CASSLSTGGGYGYTF.

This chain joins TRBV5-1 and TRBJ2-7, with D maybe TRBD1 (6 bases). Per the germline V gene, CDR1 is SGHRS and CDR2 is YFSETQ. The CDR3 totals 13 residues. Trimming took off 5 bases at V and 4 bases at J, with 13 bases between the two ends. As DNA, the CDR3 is TGCGCCAGCAGACATGGACAGTTTTACGAGCAGTACTTC. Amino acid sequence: CASRHGQFYEQYF.

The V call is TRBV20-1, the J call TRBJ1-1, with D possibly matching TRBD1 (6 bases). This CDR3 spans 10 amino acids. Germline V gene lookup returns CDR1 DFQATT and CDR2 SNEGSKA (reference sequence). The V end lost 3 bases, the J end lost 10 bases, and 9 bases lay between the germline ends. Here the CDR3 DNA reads TGCAGTGCTAGTCTGGGGGCAGCTTTCTTT. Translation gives CSASLGAAFF.

Written as DNA, the CDR3 is TGTGCCAGCAGCTTATGGCTAGCGGGCGGTGAGCAGTTCTTC. Amino acid sequence: CASSLWLAGGEQFF. The chain uses TRBV7-2 and TRBJ2-1, with 8 nucleotides matching TRBD2. CDR3 length equals 14 residues. Germline CDR1 and CDR2: SGHTA and FQGNSA. Trimming took 2 bases from V and 9 from J; bases not matched to a gene: 6.

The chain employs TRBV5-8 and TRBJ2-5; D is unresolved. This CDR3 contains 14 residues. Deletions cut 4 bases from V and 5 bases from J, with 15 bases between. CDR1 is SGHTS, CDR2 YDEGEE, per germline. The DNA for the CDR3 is TGTGCCAGCAGCGCCGGAAGGTTCGGGGAGACCCAGTACTTC. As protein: CASSAGRFGETQYF.

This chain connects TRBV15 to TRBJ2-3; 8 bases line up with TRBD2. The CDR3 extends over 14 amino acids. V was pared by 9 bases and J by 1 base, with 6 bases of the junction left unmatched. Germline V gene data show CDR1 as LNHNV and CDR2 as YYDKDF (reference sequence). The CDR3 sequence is CATESGGRTDTQYF. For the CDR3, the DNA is TGTGCCACGGAAAGCGGGGGACGCACAGATACGCAGTATTTT.